The T cell receptor (beta chain) described here comes from a study of blood T cell repertoires in COVID-19. The wider study: In each case, the material was cDNA or gDNA derived from T cells, B-cell-depleted T cells, or PBMCs.

The CDR3 extends over 15 amino acids. The ends lost 3 bases at V and 8 bases at J; junction bases unmatched: 6. CDR1 is MDHEN, CDR2 SYDVKM, per germline. In the original analysis: Estimates of nucleated cell counts were drawn from the amplification of reference gene primers. The assay was immunoSEQ multiplex PCR, and TCRdb's table has in-frame clones only and misses some. The V and J calls and clone size come from that table; D and trimming were worked out from the DNA. The repertoire holds over 150,000 clones, with roughly 83% as singletons. The sequenced sample consisted of peripheral blood. This clonotype originated in a man in his late teens or twenties with active or convalescent COVID-19. This chain joins TRBV28 and TRBJ2-3, with TRBD2 matching over 12 bases. CDR3: CASSFLAGGRATQYF. CDR3 nucleotide sequence: TGTGCCAGCAGTTTCCTAGCGGGGGGGAGGGCTACGCAGTATTTT.